These 32 T cell receptor beta chains were sequenced from one sample in a study of glioma-infiltrating T cells. TCR alpha and beta CDR3 regions were amplified from RNA using iRepertoire nested multiplex PCR. Each CDR3 protein gets one entry after TCRdb re-called the multiplex PCR reads with MiXCR. The sample comprises a few hundred thousand distinct CDR3 sequences, roughly 41% of which are singletons, and around 12% rests with the top ten. Sequencing was done on a sample of glioma tissue, nonneoplastic brain tissue, or PBMCs (not recorded which). Receptors originate from a human donor with low-grade glioma or glioblastoma, undergoing nonglioma brain surgery, or in good health (not recorded which).

The V gene is TRBV7-9, the J gene TRBJ1-5; D remains unclear. Trimming left V 4 bases short and J 0 bases short, with 7 bases between. This CDR3 is 14 amino acids long. Germline values: CDR1 SEHNR, CDR2 FQNEAQ (reference sequence). The CDR3 protein is CASSSQYSNQPQHF. The DNA for the CDR3 is TGTGCCAGCAGCTCACAATATAGCAATCAGCCCCAGCATTTT.

With respect to this clonotype: At one boundary the junction diverges from the germline segment, which might be a read error. The chain is built from TRBV25-1 and TRBJ1-6; D is possibly TRBD1 (6 bases). From germline, CDR1 is MGHDK and CDR2 SYGVNS. This CDR3 region has 18 residues. The CDR3 DNA sequence: TGTGCTAGCAGCCTGGGGGGGGCACCGAGGTCCTATAATTCACCCCTCCACTTT. Residues: CASSLGGAPRSYNSPLHF.

A note on this clonotype: A clone one base away is much larger, so this may be a read error. This CDR3 is missing its conserved last phenylalanine or tryptophan, likely due to a read error. The chain links TRBV6-1 to TRBJ2-1, with 9 bases lining up with TRBD2. This CDR3 is built from 15 residues. Germline V CDR1 and CDR2: MNHNS, SASEGT. V gave up 3 bases and J gave up 5 bases; unmatched junction bases: 5. CDR3: CASSEGLALNNEQFS. DNA for the CDR3: TGTGCCAGCAGTGAGGGACTAGCCCTTAACAATGAGCAGTTCTCC.

This chain uses TRBV19 with TRBJ2-1, with TRBD1 matching over 8 bases. Germline trimming cut 4 bases from V and 2 bases from J; bases unmatched to any gene: 4. Looked up from germline, CDR1 is LNHDA and CDR2 is SQIVND (reference sequence). The CDR3 has 15 residues. The CDR3 loop is CASSRTGPTYNEQFF. The CDR3 nucleotides read TGTGCCAGTAGTAGGACAGGGCCTACCTACAATGAGCAGTTCTTC.

This clonotype was found many times. This chain uses TRBV27 with TRBJ1-5; the match to TRBD1 covers 9 bases. From germline, CDR1 is MNHEY and CDR2 SMNVEV (reference sequence). The CDR3 covers 16 residues. J was trimmed by 4 bases and V by 1 base; bases with no gene match: 5. The CDR3 sequence: CASSLLGTGPNQPQHF. The CDR3 DNA is TGTGCCAGCAGTTTATTAGGGACAGGGCCAAATCAGCCCCAGCATTTT.

This clonotype turned up a few times. V gene TRBV7-9 combines with J gene TRBJ2-7, with no clear D. The V end lost 3 bases, the J end lost 7 bases, and 7 bases lay between the germline ends. Germline V gene data show CDR1 as SEHNR and CDR2 as FQNEAQ (reference sequence). The length of the CDR3 is 11 residues. CDR3 sequence reads: CASSFRREQYF. CDR3 nucleotide sequence: TGTGCCAGCAGCTTCCGAAGGGAGCAGTACTTC.

The chain links TRBV28 to TRBJ2-7; possibly TRBD1 for D (5 bases). Between the trimmed V and J ends, which lost 2 bases and 5 bases, there was a span of 22 bases. Germline assignment: CDR1 MDHEN and CDR2 SYDVKM. CDR3 length: 17 amino acids. The CDR3 sequence is CASSLRTTASLMNEQYF. CDR3 bases: TGTGCCAGCAGTTTACGCACGACAGCGTCGCTTATGAACGAGCAGTACTTC.

As concerns this clonotype: A much larger clone lies a single base off, so this may be a read error. The V call is TRBV7-2, the J call TRBJ2-1, with D unresolved. CDR1 SGHTA and CDR2 FQGNSA come from the germline V gene. The CDR3 extends over 15 amino acids. In nucleotides, the CDR3 is TGTGCCAGCAGATATAGTGCCTCCACCTACAATGAGCAGTCCTTC. This codes for CASRYSASTYNEQSF.

The V call is TRBV12-3 or TRBV12-4, the J call TRBJ1-1; 11 bases agree with TRBD1. V trimming: 6 bases; J trimming: 5 bases; junction bases outside the gene matches: 5. The CDR3 has 14 amino acids. The CDR3 DNA follows: TGTGCCAGCAGCCGGACAGGGGGCAAGACTGAAGCTTTCTTT. Protein: CASSRTGGKTEAFF.

This clonotype was counted only a few times. The gene calls are TRBV4-1 and TRBJ2-2, with no clear D. Germline V lookup: CDR1 MGHRA, CDR2 YSYEKL. This CDR3 has 14 amino acids. V dropped 1 base and J dropped 10 bases, with 13 bases sitting between them. The CDR3 coding sequence is TGCGCCAGCAGCCAAGGGACCCGGACGGAGGAGCTGTTTTTT. It yields the protein CASSQGTRTEELFF.

The chain links TRBV4-2 to TRBJ1-5; D is unclear. The CDR3 is 16 amino acids. Trimming shortened V by 0 bases and J by 4 bases, and 13 bases separated the two germline ends. CDR1 LGHNA and CDR2 YNFKEQ come from the germline V gene. For the CDR3, the DNA is TGTGCCAGCAGCCAAGAGGTACGAAAGAAGAATCAGCCCCAGCATTTT. Its protein is CASSQEVRKKNQPQHF.

CDR3 coding DNA: TGTGCCACCAGTGATTGGGTCCGGTCACGGGGAGATACGCAGTATTTT. This gives the protein CATSDWVRSRGDTQYF. The J gene is TRBJ2-3, the V gene TRBV24-1; a possible D gene is TRBD2 (5 bases). The CDR3 runs 16 residues. Germline values: CDR1 KGHDR, CDR2 SFDVKD. The V end was cut by 2 bases, the J end by 5 bases, with 16 bases between.

There are a few counts of this clonotype. This chain joins TRBV20-1 and TRBJ2-3; TRBD2 agrees at 14 bases. Germline V lookup: CDR1 DFQATT, CDR2 SNEGSKA (reference sequence). V dropped 5 bases and J dropped 3; count of bases not matched to a gene: 10. This CDR3 comprises 17 residues. CDR3 amino acids: CSALPGLAGEETDTQYF. The CDR3 DNA sequence: TGCAGTGCTCTACCGGGACTAGCGGGAGAGGAGACAGATACGCAGTATTTT.

The chain links TRBV4-1 to TRBJ1-3; TRBD1 is a possible D gene (6 bases). CDR3 size: 16 residues. The germline V and J ends were trimmed by 0 bases and 2 bases, with 11 bases remaining between them. Per the germline V gene, CDR1 is MGHRA and CDR2 is YSYEKL. The CDR3 sequence is CASSQDLSGAGNTIYF. DNA of the CDR3: TGCGCCAGCAGCCAAGATCTATCAGGGGCTGGAAACACCATATATTTT.

The table lists this clonotype with many counts. The chain links TRBV6-2 or TRBV6-3 to TRBJ2-7; D possibly corresponds to TRBD2 (6 bases). Germline V lookup: CDR1 MNHEY, CDR2 SVGEGT. Trimming pared 4 bases from V and 1 base from J, leaving 11 bases between. CDR3 size: 14 residues. This CDR3 reads CASSSRLDSYEQYF. The CDR3 coding sequence is TGTGCCAGCAGTTCGCGACTAGATTCCTACGAGCAGTACTTC.

This clonotype was seen only a few times. This chain joins TRBV6-5 and TRBJ2-7; D is unclear. Germline-derived CDR1 and CDR2 are MNHEY and SVGAGI. The length of the CDR3 is 16 residues. V gave up 0 bases and J gave up 5 bases, with 17 bases separating them. This CDR3 reads CASSYSGNPIIHEQYF. CDR3 in DNA: TGTGCCAGCAGTTACTCAGGGAACCCTATCATCCACGAGCAGTACTTC.

The rearrangement joins TRBV28 to TRBJ2-1; tentative D call: TRBD1 (6 bases). V was clipped by 4 bases and J by 4 bases, with 14 bases between them. This CDR3 is 15 amino acids long. The germline V gene has CDR1 MDHEN and CDR2 SYDVKM. This CDR3 is CASSSYRVLYNEQFF. CDR3 DNA sequence: TGTGCCAGCAGTTCCTACAGGGTATTGTACAATGAGCAGTTCTTC.

Notes on this clonotype: A read error may be the cause here, since a much bigger clone is one base away. This chain uses TRBV27 with TRBJ2-7; D remains unclear. Germline-derived CDR1 and CDR2 are MNHEY and SMNVEV (reference sequence). The CDR3 consists of 15 residues. The ends were cut back, 5 bases at V and 3 bases at J, with 17 bases in the middle. CDR3 nucleotides: TGTGCCAGCAGTCCGCTCCGAGGTAGCAGCTACGAGCAGTACTTC. Translated: CASSPLRGSSYEQYF.

This clonotype was detected only a few times. The chain carries TRBV4-2 and TRBJ2-1; 10 bases line up with TRBD2. The germline gives CDR1 LGHNA, CDR2 YNFKEQ. The length of the CDR3 is 16 residues. The junction had 5 bases not matched to a gene; V was cut back by 0 bases and J by 6 bases. In nucleotides, the CDR3 is TGTGCCAGCAGCCAAGAGTCTAGCGGGAGTCTCAATGAGCAGTTCTTC. This gives the protein CASSQESSGSLNEQFF.

About this clonotype: This may be a read error, as it is one base from a much larger clone. The CDR3 ends on some other residue instead of the conserved phenylalanine or tryptophan, so this is likely a read error. The chain links TRBV4-1 to TRBJ2-6, with D unclear. The germline V gene encodes CDR1 MGHRA and CDR2 YSYEKL. CDR3 length equals 16 residues. Trimming removed 0 bases at V and 1 base at J, with 7 bases between. Here the CDR3 reads CASSQEVGSGANVLTS. CDR3 nucleotide sequence: TGCGCCAGCAGCCAAGAGGTGGGGTCTGGGGCCAACGTCCTGACTTCC.

A note on this clonotype: Since a much larger clone is just one base distant, this may be a read error. The chain is built from TRBV6-5 and TRBJ2-7; D gene unclear. The V gene lost 5 bases and the J gene lost 0 bases, with 14 bases spanning the gap. This CDR3 region has 15 residues. The germline gives CDR1 MNHEY, CDR2 SVGAGI. The CDR3 region is CASSHTPAVSYEQYF. CDR3 sequence (DNA): TGTGCCAGCAGTCACACCCCGGCGGTCTCCTACGAGCAGTACTTC.

CDR3: CSARDTQREYNEQYF. DNA of the CDR3: TGCAGTGCTAGAGACACCCAGCGGGAGTACAATGAGCAGTACTTC. The chain is built from TRBV20-1 and TRBJ2-7; 8 positions agree with TRBD2. CDR1 DFQATT and CDR2 SNEGSKA come from the germline V gene (reference sequence). The CDR3 length is 15 residues. The ends lost 0 bases at V and 7 bases at J; junction bases unmatched: 11.

Regarding this clonotype: A much larger clone lies one base from this, so it may be a read error. The chain uses TRBV15 and TRBJ2-1; 9 bases align to TRBD1. Germline V lookup: CDR1 LNHNV, CDR2 YYDKDF (reference sequence). This CDR3 has 16 residues. Trimming at V came to 5 bases and at J to 6 bases, leaving 11 bases not matched to a gene. CDR3 DNA: TGTGCCACCAGCGATCACCGGGACAGGGCAGGCAATGAGCAGTTCTTC. Protein sequence: CATSDHRDRAGNEQFF.

This clonotype appeared a few times. The rearrangement uses TRBV20-1 and TRBJ2-2; 7 positions agree with TRBD1. The V segment lost 5 bases and the J segment 5 bases; nucleotides outside the gene matches: 11. CDR1 and CDR2 from the germline V gene are DFQATT and SNEGSKA (reference sequence). The CDR3 loop spans 15 amino acids. This chain's CDR3 is CSAPQRGQKTGELFF. CDR3 coding DNA: TGCAGTGCTCCCCAGAGGGGACAGAAGACCGGGGAGCTGTTTTTT.

For this clonotype: A much larger clone differs by one base, so this may be a read error. The chain has TRBV6-2 or TRBV6-3 and TRBJ2-1; unclear D gene. There are 13 residues in the CDR3. Per germline, CDR1 MNHEY and CDR2 SVGEGT. CDR3 sequence reads: CASSYYTIGEQLF. The CDR3 nucleotides are TGTGCCAGCAGTTATTACACTATTGGTGAGCAGCTCTTC.

For the CDR3, the DNA is TGTGCCAGCAGGACACCTGCGACGGGGGAAGAGACCCAGTACTTC. Its protein product is CASRTPATGEETQYF. The rearrangement uses TRBV6-5 and TRBJ2-5; a possible D gene is TRBD2 (6 bases). V gave up 6 bases and J gave up 3 bases, with 17 bases separating them. The CDR3 has 15 residues. Germline V gene sequence: CDR1 MNHEY, CDR2 SVGAGI.

The V call is TRBV5-4, the J call TRBJ1-2; D call uncertain. Germline V gene data show CDR1 as SGHNT and CDR2 as YYREEE (reference sequence). This CDR3 is 12 amino acids long. Trimming took 0 bases from V and 7 from J, leaving 7 bases between them. CDR3 DNA sequence: TGTGCCAGCAGCTTGGGGACGGTTGGCTACACCTTC. Translating gives CASSLGTVGYTF.

To note about this clonotype: A much larger clone sits a single nucleotide away, making a read error possible. The rearrangement uses TRBV28 and TRBJ2-7; the D call may be TRBD1 or TRBD2 (5 bases each). Deletions cut 6 bases from V and 6 bases from J, with 18 bases between. Per the germline V gene, CDR1 is MDHEN and CDR2 is SYDVKM. The CDR3 is 14 residues long. CDR3 protein: CASSSPGRGCEQYF. CDR3 sequence (DNA): TGTGCCAGCAGCTCTCCGGGACGGGGATGCGAGCAGTACTTC.

V usage is TRBV4-1 and J usage is TRBJ2-7; D is possibly TRBD2 (5 bases). The V and J ends lost 5 bases and 2 bases respectively, with 13 bases between them. The germline V gene has CDR1 MGHRA and CDR2 YSYEKL. CDR3 length equals 14 residues. Here the CDR3 reads CASSKAVGAYEQYF. The DNA of the CDR3 is TGCGCCAGCAGCAAAGCGGTAGGAGCCTACGAGCAGTACTTC.

This clonotype has just a few counts. This sequence joins TRBV12-3 or TRBV12-4 and TRBJ1-3; D uncertain. The CDR3 has 15 residues. With 3 bases removed from V and 0 bases from J, the gap between germline ends came to 9 bases. The CDR3 nucleotides are TGTGCCAGCAGTTTGAAGGTATTCTCTGGAAACACCATATATTTT. It specifies CASSLKVFSGNTIYF.

The rearrangement links TRBV7-9 to TRBJ2-5; D gene ambiguous. The CDR3 runs to 14 residues. V shed 3 bases and J shed 5 bases, with 13 bases lying between them. CDR1 and CDR2 (germline): SEHNR, FQNEAQ (reference sequence). This chain's CDR3 is CASSFVFRKETQYF. In nucleotides, the CDR3 is TGTGCCAGCAGCTTTGTCTTTAGAAAGGAGACCCAGTACTTC.

This clonotype was counted many times. The chain links TRBV18 to TRBJ2-5; D possibly matches TRBD1 or TRBD2 (5 bases each). CDR1 and CDR2 (germline): KGHSH, LQKENI. The CDR3 spans 13 residues. V was trimmed by 8 bases and J by 1 base, leaving 11 bases between them. CDR3 sequence reads: CASSPGTQETQYF. CDR3 nucleotides: TGTGCCAGCAGCCCCGGGACCCAAGAGACCCAGTACTTC.